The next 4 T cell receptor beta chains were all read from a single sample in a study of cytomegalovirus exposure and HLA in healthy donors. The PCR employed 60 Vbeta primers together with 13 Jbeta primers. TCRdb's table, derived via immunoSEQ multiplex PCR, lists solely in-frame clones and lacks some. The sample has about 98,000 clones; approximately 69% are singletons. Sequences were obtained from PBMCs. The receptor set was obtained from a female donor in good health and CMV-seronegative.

The CDR3 region is CASTGKGQSFTEAFF. The CDR3 nucleotides read TGTGCCAGCACCGGAAAGGGACAGAGCTTCACTGAAGCTTTCTTT. J is TRBJ1-1 and V is TRBV2; TRBD1 matches 7 bases. The CDR3 has 15 amino acids. V was clipped by 7 bases and J by 4 bases; unmatched bases: 12. CDR1 and CDR2 from the germline V gene are SNHLY and FYNNEI.

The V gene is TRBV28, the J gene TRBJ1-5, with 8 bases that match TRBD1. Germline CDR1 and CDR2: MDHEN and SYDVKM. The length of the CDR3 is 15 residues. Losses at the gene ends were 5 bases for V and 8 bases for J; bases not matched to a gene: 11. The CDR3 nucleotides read TGTGCCAGCAGTACCGGGACAGGAGACTGGGAGCCCCAGCATTTT. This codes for CASSTGTGDWEPQHF. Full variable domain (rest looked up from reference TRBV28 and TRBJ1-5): DVKVTQSSRYLVKRTGEKVFLECVQDMDHENMFWYRQDPGLGLRLIYFSYDVKMKEKGDIPEGYSVSREKKERFSLILESASTNQTSMYLCASSTGTGDWEPQHFGDGTRLSIL.

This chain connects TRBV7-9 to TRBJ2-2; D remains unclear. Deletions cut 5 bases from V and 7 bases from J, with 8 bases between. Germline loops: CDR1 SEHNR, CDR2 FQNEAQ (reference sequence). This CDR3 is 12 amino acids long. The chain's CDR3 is CASSLPGGELFF. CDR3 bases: TGTGCCAGCAGCCTTCCCGGCGGGGAGCTGTTTTTT. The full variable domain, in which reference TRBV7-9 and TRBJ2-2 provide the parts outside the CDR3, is DTGVSQNPRHKITKRGQNVTFRCDPISEHNRLYWYRQTLGQGPEFLTYFQNEAQLEKSRLLSDRFSAERPKGSFSTLEIQRTEQGDSAMYLCASSLPGGELFFGEGSRLTVL.

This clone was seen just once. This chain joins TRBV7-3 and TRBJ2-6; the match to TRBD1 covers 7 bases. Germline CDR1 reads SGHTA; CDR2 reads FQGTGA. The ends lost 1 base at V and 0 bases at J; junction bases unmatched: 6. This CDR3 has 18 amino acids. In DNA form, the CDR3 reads TGTGCCAGCAGCTTAAGAGGGGGCGATCCCTCTGGGGCCAACGTCCTGACTTTC. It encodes CASSLRGGDPSGANVLTF.